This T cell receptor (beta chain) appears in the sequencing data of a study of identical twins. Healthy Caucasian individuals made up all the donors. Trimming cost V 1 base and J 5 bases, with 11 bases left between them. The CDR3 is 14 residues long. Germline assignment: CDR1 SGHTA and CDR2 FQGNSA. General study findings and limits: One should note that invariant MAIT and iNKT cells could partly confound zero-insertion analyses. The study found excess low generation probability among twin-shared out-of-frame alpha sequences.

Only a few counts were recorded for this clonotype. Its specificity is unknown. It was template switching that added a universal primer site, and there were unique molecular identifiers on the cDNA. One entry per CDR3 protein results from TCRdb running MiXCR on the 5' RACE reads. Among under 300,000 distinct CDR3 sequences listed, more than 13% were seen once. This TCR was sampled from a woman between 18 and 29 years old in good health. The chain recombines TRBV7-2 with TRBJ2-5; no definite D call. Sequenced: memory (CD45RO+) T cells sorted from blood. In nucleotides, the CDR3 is TGTGCCAGCAGCTTAGTGTTGGCTGGGGAGACCCAGTACTTC. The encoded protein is CASSLVLAGETQYF.